This TCR beta chain was sequenced in a study of cytomegalovirus exposure and HLA in healthy donors. Overall study: Unique TCRs numbering some 80 million, obtained from HLA-typed donors, made up an early data release. Study-level findings and limits: A later analysis showed HLA-associated TCR beta chains outstripping equally common others in clonal expansion. In the analysis, some V segments, TRBV6-2 and TRBV6-3 included, were excluded as indistinguishable. According to reports, the classifier identified cytomegalovirus status with high specificity and sensitivity.

The table lists this clone with a few counts. What it recognizes is unknown. PCR amplification relied on 60 Vbeta primers (plus 13 Jbeta primers). Assay used: immunoSEQ multiplex PCR; TCRdb lists only in-frame clones, some missing. In the table there are around 150,000 clones, around four fifths of which are singletons. The ends were cut back, 1 base at V and 3 bases at J, with 19 bases in the middle. Germline loops: CDR1 MGHRA, CDR2 YSYEKL. CDR3 length: 18 residues. Sequenced input: PBMCs. The receptor was derived from a male donor in good health and CMV-seronegative. This chain uses TRBV4-1 with TRBJ2-1, with D possibly being TRBD2 (6 bases). CDR3 loop: CASSQVEVQRTNYNEQFF. CDR3 bases: TGCGCCAGCAGCCAAGTAGAGGTACAGAGGACTAACTACAATGAGCAGTTCTTC.